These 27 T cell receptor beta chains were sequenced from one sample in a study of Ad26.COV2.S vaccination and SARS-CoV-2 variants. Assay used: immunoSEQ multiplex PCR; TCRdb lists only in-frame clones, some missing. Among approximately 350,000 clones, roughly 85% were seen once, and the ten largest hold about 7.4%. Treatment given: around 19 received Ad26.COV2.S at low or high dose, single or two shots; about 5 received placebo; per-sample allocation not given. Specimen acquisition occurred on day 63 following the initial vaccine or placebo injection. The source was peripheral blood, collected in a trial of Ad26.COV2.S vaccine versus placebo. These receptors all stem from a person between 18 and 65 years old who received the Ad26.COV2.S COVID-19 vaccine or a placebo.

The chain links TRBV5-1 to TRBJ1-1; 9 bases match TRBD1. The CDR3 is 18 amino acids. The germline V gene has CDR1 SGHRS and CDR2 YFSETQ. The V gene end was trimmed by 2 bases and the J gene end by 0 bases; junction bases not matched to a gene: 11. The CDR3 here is CASSLEETGGLMNTEAFF. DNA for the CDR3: TGCGCCAGCAGCTTAGAGGAGACAGGGGGATTGATGAACACTGAAGCTTTCTTT.

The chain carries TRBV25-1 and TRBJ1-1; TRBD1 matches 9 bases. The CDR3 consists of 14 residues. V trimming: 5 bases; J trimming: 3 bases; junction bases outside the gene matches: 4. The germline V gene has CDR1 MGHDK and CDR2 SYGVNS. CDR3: CASSPGTGYTEAFF. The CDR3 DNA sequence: TGTGCCAGCAGTCCCGGGACAGGGTACACTGAAGCTTTCTTT.

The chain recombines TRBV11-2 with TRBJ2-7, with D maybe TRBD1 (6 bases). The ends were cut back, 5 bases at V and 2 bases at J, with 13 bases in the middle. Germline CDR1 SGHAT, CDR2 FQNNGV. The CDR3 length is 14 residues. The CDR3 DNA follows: TGTGCCAGCAGCCCCTTAGGGACACCCTACGAGCAGTACTTC. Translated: CASSPLGTPYEQYF.

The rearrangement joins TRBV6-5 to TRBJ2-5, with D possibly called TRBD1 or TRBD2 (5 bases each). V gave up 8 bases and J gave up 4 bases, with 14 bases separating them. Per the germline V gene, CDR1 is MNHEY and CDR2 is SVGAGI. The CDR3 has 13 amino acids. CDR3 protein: CASQLAGRETQYF. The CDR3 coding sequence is TGTGCCAGCCAATTGGCAGGGAGAGAGACCCAGTACTTC.

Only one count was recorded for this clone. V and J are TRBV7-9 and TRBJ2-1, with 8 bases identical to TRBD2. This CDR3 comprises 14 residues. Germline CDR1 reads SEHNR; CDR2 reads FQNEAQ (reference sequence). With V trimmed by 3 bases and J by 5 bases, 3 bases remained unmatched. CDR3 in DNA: TGTGCCAGCAGCTTCGGGGGGGCGAACAATGAGCAGTTCTTC. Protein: CASSFGGANNEQFF.

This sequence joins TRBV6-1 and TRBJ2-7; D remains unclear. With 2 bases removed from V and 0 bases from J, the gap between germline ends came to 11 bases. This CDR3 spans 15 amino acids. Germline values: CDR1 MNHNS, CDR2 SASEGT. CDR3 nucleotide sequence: TGTGCCAGCAGTGAATTGGTGGGTAGCTCCTACGAGCAGTACTTC. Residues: CASSELVGSSYEQYF.

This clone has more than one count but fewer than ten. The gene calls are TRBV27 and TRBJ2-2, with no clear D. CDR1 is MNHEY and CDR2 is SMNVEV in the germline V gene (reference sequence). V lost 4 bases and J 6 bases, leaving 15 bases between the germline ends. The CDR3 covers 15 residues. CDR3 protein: CASSSPFEGSGELFF. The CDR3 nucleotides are TGTGCCAGCAGTTCCCCATTCGAAGGATCCGGGGAGCTGTTTTTT.

This chain's CDR3 is CASSQGRQGAGNTIYF. CDR3 coding DNA: TGCGCCAGCAGCCAAGGCAGACAGGGTGCGGGAAACACCATATATTTT. The chain carries TRBV4-3 and TRBJ1-3, with 7 nucleotides matching TRBD1. Germline assignment: CDR1 LGHNA and CDR2 YSLEER. This CDR3 contains 16 residues. V lost 1 base and J lost 4; bases outside the gene matches: 7.

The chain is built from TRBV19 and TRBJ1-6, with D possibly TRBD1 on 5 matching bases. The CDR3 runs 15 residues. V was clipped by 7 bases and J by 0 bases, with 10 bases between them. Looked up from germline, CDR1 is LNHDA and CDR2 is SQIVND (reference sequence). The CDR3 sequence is CASKRTSSYNSPLHF. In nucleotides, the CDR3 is TGTGCCAGTAAGCGGACAAGCTCCTATAATTCACCCCTCCACTTT.

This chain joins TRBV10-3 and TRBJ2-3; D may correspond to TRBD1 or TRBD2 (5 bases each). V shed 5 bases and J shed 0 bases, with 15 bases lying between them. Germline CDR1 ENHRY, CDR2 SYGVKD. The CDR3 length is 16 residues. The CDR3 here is CAISSPGRDSTDTQYF. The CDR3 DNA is TGTGCCATCAGTAGTCCGGGAAGGGACAGCACAGATACGCAGTATTTT.

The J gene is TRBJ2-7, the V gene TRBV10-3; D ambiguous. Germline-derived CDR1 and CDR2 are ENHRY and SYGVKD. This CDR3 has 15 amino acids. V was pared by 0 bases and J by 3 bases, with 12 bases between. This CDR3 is CAISESAGPSYEQYF. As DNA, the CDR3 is TGTGCCATCAGTGAGTCGGCCGGACCTAGCTACGAGCAGTACTTC.

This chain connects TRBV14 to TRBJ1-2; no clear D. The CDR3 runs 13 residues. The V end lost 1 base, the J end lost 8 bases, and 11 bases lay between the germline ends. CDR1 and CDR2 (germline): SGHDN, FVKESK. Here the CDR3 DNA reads TGTGCCAGCAGCCAAGGAACCGGTTACGGCTACACCTTC. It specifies CASSQGTGYGYTF.

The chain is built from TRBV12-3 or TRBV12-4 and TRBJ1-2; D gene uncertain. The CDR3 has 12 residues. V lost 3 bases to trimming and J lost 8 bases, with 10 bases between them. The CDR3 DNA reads TGTGCCAGCAGTTTTAGGCCGGCAGGCTACACCTTC. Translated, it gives CASSFRPAGYTF.

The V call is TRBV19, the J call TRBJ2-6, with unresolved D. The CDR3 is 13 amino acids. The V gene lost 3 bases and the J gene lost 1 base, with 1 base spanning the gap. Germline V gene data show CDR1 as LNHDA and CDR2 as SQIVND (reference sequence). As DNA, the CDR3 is TGTGCCAGTAGTATGTCTGGGGCCAACGTCCTGACTTTC. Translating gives CASSMSGANVLTF.

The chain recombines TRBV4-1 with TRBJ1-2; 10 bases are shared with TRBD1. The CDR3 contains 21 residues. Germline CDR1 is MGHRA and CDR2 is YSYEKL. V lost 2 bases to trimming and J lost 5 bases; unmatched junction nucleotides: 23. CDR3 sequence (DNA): TGCGCCAGCAGCCAATCAGGGGCCCTTGGGGGGACAGGGGCCACCCTTTATGGCTACACCTTC. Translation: CASSQSGALGGTGATLYGYTF.

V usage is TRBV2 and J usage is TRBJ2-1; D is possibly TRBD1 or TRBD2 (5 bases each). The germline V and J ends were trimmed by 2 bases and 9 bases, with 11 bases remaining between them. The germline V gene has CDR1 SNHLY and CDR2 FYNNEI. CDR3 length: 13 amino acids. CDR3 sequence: CASSEQRDVEQFF. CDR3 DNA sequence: TGTGCCAGCAGTGAACAGAGGGACGTTGAGCAGTTCTTC. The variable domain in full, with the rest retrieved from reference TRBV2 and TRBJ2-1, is EPEVTQTPSHQVTQMGQEVILRCVPISNHLYFYWYRQILGQKVEFLVSFYNNEISEKSEIFDDQFSVERPDGSNFTLKIRSTKLEDSAMYFCASSEQRDVEQFFGPGTRLTVL.

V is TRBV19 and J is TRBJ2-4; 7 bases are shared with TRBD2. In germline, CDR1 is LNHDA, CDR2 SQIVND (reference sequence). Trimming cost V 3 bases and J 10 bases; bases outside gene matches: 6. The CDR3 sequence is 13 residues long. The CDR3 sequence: CASSIRLAVIQYF. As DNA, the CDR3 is TGTGCCAGTAGTATTAGGCTAGCGGTAATTCAGTACTTC.

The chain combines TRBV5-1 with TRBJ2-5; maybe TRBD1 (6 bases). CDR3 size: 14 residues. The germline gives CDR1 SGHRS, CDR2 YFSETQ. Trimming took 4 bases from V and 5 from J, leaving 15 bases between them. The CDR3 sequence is CASSGGQIAETQYF. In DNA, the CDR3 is TGCGCCAGCAGCGGAGGACAGATTGCGGAGACCCAGTACTTC.

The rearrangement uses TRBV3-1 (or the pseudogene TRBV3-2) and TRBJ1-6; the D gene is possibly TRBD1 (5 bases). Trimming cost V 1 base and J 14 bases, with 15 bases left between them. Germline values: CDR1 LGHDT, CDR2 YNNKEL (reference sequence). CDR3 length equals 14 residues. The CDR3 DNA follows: TGTGCCAGCAGCCAAGGGAGAGCCGGGGGGACCCTCCACTTT. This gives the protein CASSQGRAGGTLHF.

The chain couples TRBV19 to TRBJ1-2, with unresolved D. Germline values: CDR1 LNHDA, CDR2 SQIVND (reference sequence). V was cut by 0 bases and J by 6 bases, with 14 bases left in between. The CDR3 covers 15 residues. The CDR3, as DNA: TGTGCCAGTAGTATAGATTCGCGAGGCTCTAATGGCTACACCTTC. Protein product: CASSIDSRGSNGYTF.

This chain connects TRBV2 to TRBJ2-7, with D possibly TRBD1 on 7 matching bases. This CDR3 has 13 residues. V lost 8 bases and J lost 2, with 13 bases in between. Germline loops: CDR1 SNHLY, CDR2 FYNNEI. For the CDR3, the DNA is TGTGCCAGCGGGGGGACAGAAGCCTACGAGCAGTACTTC. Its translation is CASGGTEAYEQYF.

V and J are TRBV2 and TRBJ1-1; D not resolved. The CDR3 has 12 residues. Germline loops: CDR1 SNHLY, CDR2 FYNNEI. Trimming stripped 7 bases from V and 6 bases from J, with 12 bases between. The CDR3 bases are TGTGCCAGCAAGGCATTCCTGGCTGAAGCTTTCTTT. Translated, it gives CASKAFLAEAFF.

CDR3 amino acids: CASSLVAGGTGSYEQYF. As DNA, the CDR3 is TGTGCCAGCAGCTTAGTTGCCGGGGGGACAGGCTCCTACGAGCAGTACTTC. The rearrangement uses TRBV7-6 and TRBJ2-7, with D possibly TRBD1 on 8 matching bases. The germline CDR1 and CDR2 sequences are SGHVS and FNYEAQ. The V and J ends lost 1 base and 0 bases respectively, with 16 bases between them. The CDR3 totals 17 residues.

CDR3 bases: TGTGCCAGCAGTGTGGGTAGCGGGTTACTCCTCGAGCAGTACTTC. Its translation is CASSVGSGLLLEQYF. The V and J genes are TRBV2 and TRBJ2-7; 7 bases are a match to TRBD2. Germline CDR1 and CDR2: SNHLY and FYNNEI. Unmatched junction bases numbered 12, after V lost 4 bases and J lost 6 bases. CDR3 length: 15 residues.

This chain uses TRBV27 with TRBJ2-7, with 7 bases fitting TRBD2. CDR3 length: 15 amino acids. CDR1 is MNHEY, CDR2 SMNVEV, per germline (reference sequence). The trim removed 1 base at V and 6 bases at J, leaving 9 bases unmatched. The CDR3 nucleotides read TGTGCCAGCAGTTTATACCGCGGGACTATCGGCGAGCAGTACTTC. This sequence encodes CASSLYRGTIGEQYF.

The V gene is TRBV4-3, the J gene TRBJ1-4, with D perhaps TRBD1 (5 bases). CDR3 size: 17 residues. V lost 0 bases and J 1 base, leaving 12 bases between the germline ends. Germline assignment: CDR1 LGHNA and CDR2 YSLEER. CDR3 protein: CASSQDRMGGTNEKLFF. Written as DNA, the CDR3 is TGCGCCAGCAGCCAAGATCGGATGGGGGGAACTAATGAAAAACTGTTTTTT.

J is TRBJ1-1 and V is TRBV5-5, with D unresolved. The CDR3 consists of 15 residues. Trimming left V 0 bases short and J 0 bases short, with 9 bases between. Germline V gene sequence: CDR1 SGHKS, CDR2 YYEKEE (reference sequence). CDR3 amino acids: CASSLGLGMNTEAFF. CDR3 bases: TGTGCCAGCAGCTTGGGGTTAGGGATGAACACTGAAGCTTTCTTT.